These 10 T cell receptor beta chains originate from one sample sequenced in a study of blood T cell repertoires in COVID-19. The assay was immunoSEQ multiplex PCR, and TCRdb's table has in-frame clones only and misses some. The sample lists under 80,000 clones, about 86% occurring once. The sample comprised peripheral blood. These receptor sequences come from a human donor in a cohort sampled during active COVID-19.

The gene calls are TRBV19 and TRBJ2-7; maybe TRBD1 (6 bases). The CDR3 length is 17 residues. Germline CDR1 is LNHDA and CDR2 is SQIVND (reference sequence). Trimming stripped 5 bases from V and 11 bases from J, with 31 bases between. CDR3 amino acids: CASSPRTDSRQAVTKYF. CDR3 nucleotides: TGTGCCAGTAGTCCCAGGACAGATTCGAGGCAGGCCGTCACGAAGTACTTC.

V usage is TRBV11-3 and J usage is TRBJ2-5; TRBD2 matches at 7 bases. The CDR3 length is 16 residues. Germline V gives CDR1 SGHNT, CDR2 YENEEA. The trim removed 5 bases at V and 4 bases at J, leaving 13 bases unmatched. DNA of the CDR3: TGTGCCAGCAGCCCTAAAAGGCGGGAGATGGTAGAGACCCAGTACTTC. This codes for CASSPKRREMVETQYF.

This clone has a handful of counts. The rearrangement uses TRBV6-5 and TRBJ2-7, with D possibly matching TRBD1 (5 bases). Germline CDR1 is MNHEY and CDR2 is SVGAGI. V was pared by 7 bases and J by 1 base, with 11 bases between. This CDR3 comprises 13 residues. The CDR3 loop is CASKGPTSYEQYF. The CDR3 bases are TGTGCCAGCAAGGGGCCAACATCCTACGAGCAGTACTTC.

This rearrangement joins TRBV6-5 to TRBJ2-1, with a weak D call TRBD2 (6 bases). CDR1 and CDR2 (germline): MNHEY, SVGAGI. Trimming shortened V by 6 bases and J by 6 bases, and 9 bases separated the two germline ends. The CDR3 is made up of 12 amino acids. The CDR3 is CASSRDSNEQFF. The DNA of the CDR3 is TGTGCCAGCAGCCGGGACTCCAATGAGCAGTTCTTC.

The genes are TRBV5-4 and TRBJ2-1, with D maybe TRBD1 (6 bases). The germline V gene encodes CDR1 SGHNT and CDR2 YYREEE (reference sequence). The V end lost 2 bases, the J end lost 0 bases, and 18 bases lay between the germline ends. This CDR3 region has 18 residues. CDR3 DNA: TGTGCCAGCAGCTTACCCCTCGGACAGTCCGGCTCCTACAATGAGCAGTTCTTC. Translation: CASSLPLGQSGSYNEQFF.

The chain combines TRBV4-1 with TRBJ1-1, with 11 bases matching TRBD1. Trimming cost V 1 base and J 0 bases; bases outside gene matches: 4. The CDR3 consists of 17 residues. The germline gives CDR1 MGHRA, CDR2 YSYEKL. This CDR3 is CASSQVWDRGMNTEAFF. The CDR3 coding sequence is TGCGCCAGCAGCCAAGTTTGGGACAGGGGGATGAACACTGAAGCTTTCTTT.

In regard to this clone: The same CDR3 arises from other DNA sequences in this sample as well. The CDR3 is CASSIWTGDQPQHF. The DNA for the CDR3 is TGTGCCAGTAGTATCTGGACGGGAGATCAGCCCCAGCATTTT. This sequence joins TRBV19 and TRBJ1-5, with D unclear. V lost 3 bases and J 5 bases, leaving 11 bases between the germline ends. The CDR3 loop spans 14 amino acids. Germline CDR1 reads LNHDA; CDR2 reads SQIVND (reference sequence).

V usage is TRBV12-3 or TRBV12-4 and J usage is TRBJ1-2, with 7 bases that match TRBD1. J gave up 4 bases and V 5 bases, and 4 bases lay outside the gene matches. The CDR3 extends over 13 amino acids. The CDR3 bases are TGTGCCAGCAGTCGACAGGGAGGCTATGGCTACACCTTC. It encodes CASSRQGGYGYTF.

The J gene is TRBJ2-2, the V gene TRBV5-8, with 7 bases identical to TRBD1. V lost 1 base, J lost 5 bases, and 2 bases stayed unmatched. Germline V gene sequence: CDR1 SGHTS, CDR2 YDEGEE. The CDR3 loop spans 14 amino acids. The CDR3 DNA reads TGTGCCAGCAGCTTGTACAGGGGTACCGGGGAGCTGTTTTTT. This sequence encodes CASSLYRGTGELFF.

The chain recombines TRBV7-8 with TRBJ2-4; TRBD2 aligns across 7 bases. CDR1 is SGHVS and CDR2 is FQNEAQ in the germline V gene. The CDR3 spans 17 residues. With 6 bases clipped from V and 0 bases from J, the junction kept 11 bases outside the gene matches. The CDR3: CASSHLAAQIAKNIQYF. The CDR3 nucleotides read TGTGCCAGCAGTCATCTAGCGGCCCAGATAGCCAAAAACATTCAGTACTTC.